This is a list of T cell receptor beta chains from one sample in a study of metastatic and nonmetastatic thyroid tumors. From the PCR reads, TCRdb re-called clones with MiXCR. The data contain 40,000 to 50,000 clones, less than 5% of them seen just once; the ten biggest clones take up about 9.8%. Sequencing input: blood. The receptor source for this set is a female donor with papillary thyroid cancer or a benign thyroid nodule (not recorded which). Some clones in this sample may be carry-over from other donors' samples. The CDR3 runs from the conserved cysteine through the conserved F or W. Fields, in order: D gene, V gene, clone size, J gene, CDR3 protein, CDR3 DNA. D genes are given only for firm matches. For some rows the clone size is stated as once, few or many, or as a class when expanded; others skip it.

-	TRBV28	-	TRBJ1-6	CASSLIRNSPLHF	TGTGCCAGCAGCTTGATCCGGAATTCACCCCTCCACTTT
-	TRBV7-2	few	TRBJ2-2	CASSLRGAFTGELFF	TGTGCCAGCAGCTTACGGGGGGCCTTCACCGGGGAGCTGTTTTTT
-	TRBV2	many	TRBJ2-2	CASSEAWVQGGELFF	TGTGCCAGCAGTGAAGCGTGGGTACAGGGCGGGGAGCTGTTTTTT
TRBD1	TRBV4-2	many	TRBJ1-3	CASSQEDRAGNTIYF	TGTGCCAGCAGCCAAGAGGACAGGGCTGGAAACACCATATATTTT
-	TRBV19	many	TRBJ1-2	CASRNPPGLDGYTF	TGTGCCAGTAGAAATCCTCCGGGACTCGATGGCTACACCTTC
-	TRBV27	many	TRBJ1-3	CASPTPSLGNTIYF	TGTGCCAGCCCAACCCCCAGCCTTGGAAACACCATATATTTT
TRBD2	TRBV15	many	TRBJ2-3	CATSPGRGSTDTQYF	TGTGCCACCAGCCCCGGGAGGGGGTCGACAGATACGCAGTATTTT
TRBD2	TRBV6-2/TRBV6-3	few	TRBJ2-2	CASTLAGEGGELFF	TGTGCCAGCACTCTGGCGGGGGAAGGCGGGGAGCTGTTTTTT
-	TRBV30	once	TRBJ1-4	CAWSVYPGPRNEKLFF	TGTGCCTGGAGTGTATATCCGGGACCGAGGAATGAAAAACTGTTTTTT
-	TRBV6-2/TRBV6-3	few	TRBJ2-3	CASSYPDYYTQYF	TGTGCCAGCAGTTACCCAGACTATTATACGCAGTATTTT
-	TRBV6-1	few	TRBJ1-6	CASSEWGSPLHF	TGTGCCAGCAGTGAATGGGGTTCACCCCTCCACTTT
TRBD1	TRBV19	many	TRBJ1-4	CASSAGTGGAYGEKLFF	TGTGCCAGTAGTGCCGGGACAGGGGGCGCATATGGTGAAAAACTGTTTTTT
TRBD2	TRBV4-2	many	TRBJ2-3	CASSLKTSGTDTQYF	TGTGCCAGCAGCCTTAAGACTAGCGGCACAGATACGCAGTATTTT
TRBD2	TRBV20-1	many	TRBJ2-3	CSAHPTSGSTDTQYF	TGCAGTGCTCACCCAACTAGCGGGAGCACAGATACGCAGTATTTT
-	TRBV10-2	many	TRBJ2-7	CASSEIDYSYEQYF	TGCGCCAGCAGTGAGATCGACTACTCCTACGAGCAGTACTTC
-	TRBV30	many	TRBJ1-2	CAGARVHGYTF	TGTGCCGGGGCGAGAGTCCATGGCTACACCTTC
-	TRBV12-3/TRBV12-4	few	TRBJ1-6	CASRAGQWGNSPLHF	TGTGCCAGCAGAGCCGGACAGTGGGGGAATTCACCCCTCCACTTT
-	TRBV6-1	medium-sized	TRBJ2-1	CASSWEWGNEQFF	TGTGCCAGCAGTTGGGAATGGGGGAATGAGCAGTTCTTC
TRBD2	TRBV7-7	-	TRBJ2-2	CASMDGLAGDKLELFF	TGTGCTAGCATGGACGGACTAGCGGGAGACAAGTTGGAGCTGTTTTTT
TRBD1	TRBV28	many	TRBJ1-4	CASSSTGTGEEKLFF	TGTGCCAGCAGCAGTACCGGGACAGGGGAGGAAAAACTGTTTTTT
-	TRBV20-1	few	TRBJ2-5	CSARAVAFPQGTQYF	TGCAGTGCTAGAGCCGTAGCGTTTCCCCAAGGGACCCAGTACTTC
-	TRBV20-1	many	TRBJ2-6	CSAVDSSGANVLTF	TGCAGTGCTGTGGACAGCTCTGGGGCCAACGTCCTGACTTTC
TRBD1	TRBV2	few	TRBJ2-7	CASSSLGGTGTSYEQYF	TGTGCCAGCAGTTCTCTGGGGGGGACAGGGACGTCCTACGAGCAGTACTTC
-	TRBV24-1	many	TRBJ2-7	CATSARTPPYEQYF	TGTGCCACCAGTGCCCGGACCCCACCCTACGAGCAGTACTTC
-	TRBV4-2	many	TRBJ1-3	CASSQNTGTSGNTIYF	TGTGCCAGCAGCCAAAACACAGGGACCTCTGGAAACACCATATATTTT
TRBD1	TRBV12-5	many	TRBJ2-1	CASGLPPGTGEYNEQFF	TGTGCTAGTGGTTTGCCTCCCGGGACAGGGGAATACAATGAGCAGTTCTTC
-	TRBV5-8	few	TRBJ1-1	CASSSNRRTEAFF	TGTGCCAGCAGCTCAAACCGGCGTACTGAAGCTTTCTTT
-	TRBV28	-	TRBJ2-1	CASTSRGAERRGKQFF	TGTGCCAGCACAAGTAGGGGGGCGGAACGTCGGGGGAAGCAGTTCTTC
TRBD1	TRBV19	-	TRBJ1-5	CASSIDHRGQPQHF	TGTGCCAGTAGTATAGACCACAGGGGGCAGCCCCAGCATTTT
-	TRBV30	many	TRBJ2-1	CAWTTSPLLNEQFF	TGTGCCTGGACTACTAGTCCCCTCCTAAATGAGCAGTTCTTC
-	TRBV6-5	many	TRBJ1-2	CASSYSGSHYGYTF	TGTGCCAGCAGTTACTCAGGGTCCCACTATGGCTACACCTTC
-	TRBV15	-	TRBJ1-5	CPTSERHGGAQPQQF	TGTCCCACCAGCGAGAGACATGGGGGGGCTCAGCCCCAGCAGTTT
-	TRBV12-3/TRBV12-4	many	TRBJ2-1	CASSFTDSRGKQFF	TGTGCCAGCAGTTTTACGGACTCTAGGGGTAAGCAGTTCTTC